These T cell receptor beta chains were read from a single sample in a study of tumor-infiltrating lymphocytes in oesophageal squamous cell carcinoma. Using its own MiXCR run on the PCR reads, TCRdb lists one record per CDR3 protein. The sample has 15,000 to 20,000 distinct CDR3 sequences, around two fifths seen once. The sequencing sample was made of esophageal tumor tissue. The receptors shown here come from a male donor with esophageal squamous cell carcinoma. Each CDR3 is given with its conserved first and last residue. D genes are given only for firm matches. The size of a clone is reported for some rows only, either as once, few or many, or as a class for expanded clones.

J: TRBJ2-7; V: TRBV5-1; D: TRBD2; size: .; CDR3: CASTFGLGAQGSYEQYF; DNA: TGCGCCAGCACGTTCGGACTAGGGGCCCAAGGCTCCTACGAGCAGTACTTC
J: TRBJ2-3; V: TRBV28; D: .; size: many; CDR3: CASSLGGTGYTDTQYF; DNA: TGTGCCAGCAGTTTAGGGGGAACAGGGTACACAGATACGCAGTATTTT
J: TRBJ2-1; V: TRBV11-1; D: TRBD2; size: .; CDR3: CASSPRLAGTYNEQFF; DNA: TGTGCCAGCAGCCCTAGACTAGCGGGAACCTACAATGAGCAGTTCTTC
J: TRBJ2-7; V: TRBV7-4; D: .; size: .; CDR3: CASSLRTDYEQYF; DNA: TGTGCCAGCAGCTTAAGGACGGACTACGAGCAGTACTTC
J: TRBJ2-5; V: TRBV7-6; D: .; size: .; CDR3: CASSLAGAGETQYF; DNA: TGTGCCAGCAGCTTAGCTGGGGCGGGGGAGACCCAGTACTTC
J: TRBJ2-7; V: TRBV7-2; D: TRBD2; size: .; CDR3: CASSLRPAGGGRNEQYF; DNA: TGTGCCAGCAGCTTAAGACCAGCGGGAGGCGGTAGAAACGAGCAGTACTTC
J: TRBJ2-7; V: TRBV28; D: TRBD2; size: .; CDR3: CASSPGLAGDRYEQYF; DNA: TGTGCCAGCAGCCCGGGACTAGCGGGAGATCGCTACGAGCAGTACTTC
J: TRBJ2-7; V: TRBV4-2; D: TRBD2; size: few; CDR3: CASSQGGGYNEQYF; DNA: TGTGCCAGCAGCCAAGGGGGGGGGTACAATGAGCAGTACTTC
J: TRBJ2-3; V: TRBV7-2; D: TRBD1; size: .; CDR3: CASSTDRGADTQYF; DNA: TGTGCCAGCAGCACCGACAGGGGTGCAGATACGCAGTATTTT
J: TRBJ2-1; V: TRBV7-4; D: .; size: once; CDR3: CASSFGQRYNEQFF; DNA: TGTGCCAGCAGCTTCGGACAGCGGTACAATGAGCAGTTCTTC
J: TRBJ2-7; V: TRBV5-1; D: TRBD1; size: many; CDR3: CASSPRDRGGEQYF; DNA: TGCGCCAGCAGCCCCCGGGACAGGGGCGGCGAGCAGTACTTC
J: TRBJ1-1; V: TRBV7-2; D: .; size: .; CDR3: CASSLVVGRTNTEAFF; DNA: TGTGCCAGCAGCTTAGTCGTGGGACGGACGAACACTGAAGCTTTCTTT
J: TRBJ2-1; V: TRBV7-3; D: .; size: few; CDR3: CASSPGERGAGNEQFF; DNA: TGTGCCAGCAGCCCAGGGGAGAGGGGCGCAGGGAATGAGCAGTTCTTC
J: TRBJ1-1; V: TRBV27; D: TRBD1; size: many; CDR3: CASSLGTGEDEAFF; DNA: TGTGCCAGCAGTTTAGGGACAGGGGAGGATGAAGCTTTCTTT
J: TRBJ2-7; V: TRBV12-3/TRBV12-4; D: TRBD2; size: .; CDR3: CASRYGGASYEQYF; DNA: TGTGCCAGCAGGTACGGGGGGGCCTCCTACGAGCAGTACTTC
J: TRBJ2-7; V: TRBV7-3; D: .; size: few; CDR3: CASSSRPPRDLNYEQYF; DNA: TGTGCCAGCAGCTCACGTCCCCCCCGGGACTTAAACTACGAGCAGTACTTC
J: TRBJ1-1; V: TRBV6-6; D: .; size: many; CDR3: CASSYSNRPEAFF; DNA: TGTGCCAGCAGTTACTCGAACAGGCCTGAAGCTTTCTTT